The 5 T cell receptor beta chains below all came from one sample that was sequenced in a study of PD-1 blockade in mismatch repair-deficient tumors. TCRdb keeps only in-frame clones here, not all; method: immunoSEQ multiplex PCR. The table has about 24,000 clones, around 80% seen once. The sample was peripheral blood, taken 12 weeks after starting pembrolizumab. The receptors originated from an adult with mismatch repair-deficient cancer.

This rearrangement joins TRBV4-1 to TRBJ2-2; D may correspond to TRBD1 or TRBD2 (6 bases each). Germline-derived CDR1 and CDR2 are MGHRA and YSYEKL. V lost 8 bases and J 3 bases, leaving 16 bases between the germline ends. CDR3 length: 15 amino acids. CDR3 residues: CASEKRGDYTGELFF. The CDR3 DNA sequence: TGCGCCAGCGAAAAAAGGGGGGATTACACCGGGGAGCTGTTTTTT.

The chain is built from TRBV29-1 and TRBJ1-1; D call uncertain. CDR1 and CDR2 from the germline V gene are SQVTM and ANQGSEA. CDR3 size: 10 residues. The V and J ends lost 7 bases and 1 base respectively, with 4 bases between them. The CDR3 DNA sequence: TGCAGCGGATGGAACACTGAAGCTTTCTTT. Amino acids: CSGWNTEAFF.

V gene TRBV10-2 combines with J gene TRBJ2-1; TRBD1 matches 8 bases. Per the germline V gene, CDR1 is WSHSY and CDR2 is SAAADI. The ends lost 3 bases at V and 7 bases at J; junction bases unmatched: 5. The CDR3 runs to 14 residues. The CDR3 protein is CASSEGQGGNEQFF. The DNA of the CDR3 is TGCGCCAGCAGTGAAGGACAGGGCGGGAATGAGCAGTTCTTC.

The rearrangement joins TRBV25-1 to TRBJ1-3; no firm D call. This CDR3 region has 16 residues. The germline gives CDR1 MGHDK, CDR2 SYGVNS. The V gene lost 5 bases and the J gene lost 0 bases, with 14 bases spanning the gap. The CDR3 bases are TGTGCCAGCAGTTCACTGACCCCCGGCTCTGGAAACACCATATATTTT. Translated, it gives CASSSLTPGSGNTIYF.

The chain combines TRBV4-1 with TRBJ2-2, with no clear D. The CDR3 totals 13 residues. V lost 2 bases and J 6 bases, leaving 7 bases between the germline ends. CDR1 and CDR2 from the germline V gene are MGHRA and YSYEKL. In DNA form, the CDR3 reads TGCGCCAGCAGCCAAAAGCGTCCCGGGGAGCTGTTTTTT. Its translation: CASSQKRPGELFF.